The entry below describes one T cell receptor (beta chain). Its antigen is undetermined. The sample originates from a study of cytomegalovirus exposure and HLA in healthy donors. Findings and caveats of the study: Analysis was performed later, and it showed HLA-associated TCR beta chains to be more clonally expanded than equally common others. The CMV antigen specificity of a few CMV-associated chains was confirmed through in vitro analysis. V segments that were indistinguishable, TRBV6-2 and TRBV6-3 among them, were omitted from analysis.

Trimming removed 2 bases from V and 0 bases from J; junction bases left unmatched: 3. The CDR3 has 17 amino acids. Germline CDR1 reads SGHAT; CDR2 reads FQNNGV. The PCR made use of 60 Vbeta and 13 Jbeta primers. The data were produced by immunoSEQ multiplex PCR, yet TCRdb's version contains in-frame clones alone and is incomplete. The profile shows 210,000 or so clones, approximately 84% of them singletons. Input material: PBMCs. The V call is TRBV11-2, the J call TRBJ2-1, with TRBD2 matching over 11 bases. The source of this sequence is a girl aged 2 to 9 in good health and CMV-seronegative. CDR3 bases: TGTGCCAGCAGCTTACTAGCGGGAGGTAGCTCCTACAATGAGCAGTTCTTC. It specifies CASSLLAGGSSYNEQFF.